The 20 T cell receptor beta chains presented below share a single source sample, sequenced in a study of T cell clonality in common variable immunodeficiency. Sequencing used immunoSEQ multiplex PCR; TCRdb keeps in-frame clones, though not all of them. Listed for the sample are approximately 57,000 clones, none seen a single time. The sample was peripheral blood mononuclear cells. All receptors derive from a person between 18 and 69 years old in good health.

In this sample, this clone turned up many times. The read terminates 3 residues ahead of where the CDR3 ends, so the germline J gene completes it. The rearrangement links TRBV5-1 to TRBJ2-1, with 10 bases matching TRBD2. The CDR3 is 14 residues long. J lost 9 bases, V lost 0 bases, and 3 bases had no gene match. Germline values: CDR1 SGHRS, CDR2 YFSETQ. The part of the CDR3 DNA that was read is TGCGCCAGCAGCTTGGAGGGACTAGCGCTTGAG. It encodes CASSLEGLALE. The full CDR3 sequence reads CASSLEGLALEQFF.

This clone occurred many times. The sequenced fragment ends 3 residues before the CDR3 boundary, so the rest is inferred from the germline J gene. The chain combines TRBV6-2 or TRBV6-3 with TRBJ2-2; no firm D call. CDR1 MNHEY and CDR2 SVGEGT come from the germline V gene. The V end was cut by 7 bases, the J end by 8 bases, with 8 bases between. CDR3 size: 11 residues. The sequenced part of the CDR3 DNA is TGTGCCAGCAACAACGGGGGGGAG. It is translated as CASNNGGE. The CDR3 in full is CASNNGGELFF.

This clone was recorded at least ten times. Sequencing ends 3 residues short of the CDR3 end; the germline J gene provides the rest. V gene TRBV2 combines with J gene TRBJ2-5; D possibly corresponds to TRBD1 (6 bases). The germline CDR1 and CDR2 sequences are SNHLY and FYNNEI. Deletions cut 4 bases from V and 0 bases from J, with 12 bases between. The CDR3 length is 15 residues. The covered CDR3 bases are TGTGCCAGCAGTGGCCAGGGGCGGGACCAAGAGACC. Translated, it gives CASSGQGRDQET. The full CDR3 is CASSGQGRDQETQYF. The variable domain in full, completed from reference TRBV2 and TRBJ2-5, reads EPEVTQTPSHQVTQMGQEVILRCVPISNHLYFYWYRQILGQKVEFLVSFYNNEISEKSEIFDDQFSVERPDGSNFTLKIRSTKLEDSAMYFCASSGQGRDQETQYFGPGTRLLVL.

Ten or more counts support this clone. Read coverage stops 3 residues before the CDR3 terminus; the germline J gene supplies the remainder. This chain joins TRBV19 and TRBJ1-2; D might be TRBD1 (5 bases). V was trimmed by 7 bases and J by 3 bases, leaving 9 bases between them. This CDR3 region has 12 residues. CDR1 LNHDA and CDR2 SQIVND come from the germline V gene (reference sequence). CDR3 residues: CASNRRDYGYTF. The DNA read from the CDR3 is TGTGCCAGTAATCGCAGGGACTATGGC.

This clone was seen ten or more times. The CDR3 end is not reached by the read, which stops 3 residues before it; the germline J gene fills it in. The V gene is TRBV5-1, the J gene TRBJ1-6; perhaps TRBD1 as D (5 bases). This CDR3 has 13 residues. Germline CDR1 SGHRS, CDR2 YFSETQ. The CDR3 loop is CASSLEGQESLHF. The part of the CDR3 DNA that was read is TGCGCCAGCAGCTTGGAGGGGCAGGAATCC.

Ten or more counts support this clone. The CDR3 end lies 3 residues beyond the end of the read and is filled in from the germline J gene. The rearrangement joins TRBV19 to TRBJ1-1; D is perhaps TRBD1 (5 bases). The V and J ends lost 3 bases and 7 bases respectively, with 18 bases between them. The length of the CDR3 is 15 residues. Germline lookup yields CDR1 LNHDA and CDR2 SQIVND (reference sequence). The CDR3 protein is CASSMGSEGFFEAFF. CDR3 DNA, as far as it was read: TGTGCCAGTAGTATGGGCTCGGAGGGGTTCTTTGAA.

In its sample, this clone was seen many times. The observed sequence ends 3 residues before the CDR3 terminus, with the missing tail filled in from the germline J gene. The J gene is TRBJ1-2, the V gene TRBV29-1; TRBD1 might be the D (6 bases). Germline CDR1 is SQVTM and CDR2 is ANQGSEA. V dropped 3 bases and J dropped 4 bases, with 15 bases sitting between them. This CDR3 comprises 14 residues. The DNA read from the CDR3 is TGCAGCGTTGAGAAGCCCGGAGGGGGCTATGGC. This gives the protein CSVEKPGGGYG. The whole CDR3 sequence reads CSVEKPGGGYGYTF.

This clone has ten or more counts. The CDR3 bases that were read are TGCGCCAGCAGCCCCTCGAGCAGGGGTGGGGACGAA. This translates into CASSPSSRGGDE. The whole CDR3 reads CASSPSSRGGDEAFF. The chain has TRBV4-1 and TRBJ1-1; D possibly corresponds to TRBD1 (6 bases). Read sequence stops 3 residues before the CDR3 end, and the germline J gene provides the missing end. This CDR3 spans 15 amino acids. CDR1 MGHRA and CDR2 YSYEKL come from the germline V gene.

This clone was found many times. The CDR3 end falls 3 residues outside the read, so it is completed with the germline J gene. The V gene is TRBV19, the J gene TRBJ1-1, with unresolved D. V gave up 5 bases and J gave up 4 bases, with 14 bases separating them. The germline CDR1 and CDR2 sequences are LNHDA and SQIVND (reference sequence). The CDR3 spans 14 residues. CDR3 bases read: TGTGCCAGTAGTCCCGCGGGAATGGGCACTGAA. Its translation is CASSPAGMGTE. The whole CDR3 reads CASSPAGMGTEAFF.

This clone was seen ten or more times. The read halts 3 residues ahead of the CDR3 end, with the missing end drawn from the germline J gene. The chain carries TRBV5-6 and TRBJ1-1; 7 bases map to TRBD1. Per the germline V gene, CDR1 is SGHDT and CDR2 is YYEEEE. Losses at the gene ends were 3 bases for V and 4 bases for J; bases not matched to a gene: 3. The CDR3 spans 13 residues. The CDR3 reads CASSWTGFTEAFF. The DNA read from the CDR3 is TGTGCCAGCAGCTGGACAGGTTTCACTGAA.

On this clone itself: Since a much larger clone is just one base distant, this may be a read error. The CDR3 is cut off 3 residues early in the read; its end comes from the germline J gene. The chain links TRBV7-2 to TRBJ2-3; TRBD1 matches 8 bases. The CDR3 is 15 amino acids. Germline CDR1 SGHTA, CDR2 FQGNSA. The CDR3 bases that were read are TGTGCCAGCAGCCCAAGGACAGGGCTTAATCAGCCG. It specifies CASSPRTGLNQP. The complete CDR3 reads CASSPRTGLNQPQYF. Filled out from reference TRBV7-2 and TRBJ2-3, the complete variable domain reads GAGVSQSPSNKVTEKGKDVELRCDPISGHTALYWYRQSLGQGLEFLIYFQGNSAPDKSGLPSDRFSAERTGGSVSTLTIQRTQQEDSAVYLCASSPRTGLNQPQYFGPGTRLTVL.

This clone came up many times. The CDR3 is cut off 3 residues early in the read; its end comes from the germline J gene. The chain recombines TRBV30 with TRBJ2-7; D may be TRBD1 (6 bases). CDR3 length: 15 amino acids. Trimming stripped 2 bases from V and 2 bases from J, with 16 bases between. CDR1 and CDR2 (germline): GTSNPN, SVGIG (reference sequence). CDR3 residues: CAWSIMDRTAYEQYF. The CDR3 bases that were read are TGTGCCTGGAGTATCATGGACCGGACAGCCTACGAG.

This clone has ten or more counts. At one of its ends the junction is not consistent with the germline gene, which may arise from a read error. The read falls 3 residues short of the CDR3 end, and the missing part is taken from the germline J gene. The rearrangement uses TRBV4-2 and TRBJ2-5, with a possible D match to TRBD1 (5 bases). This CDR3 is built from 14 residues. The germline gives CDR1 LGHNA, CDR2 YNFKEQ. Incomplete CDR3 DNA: TGCGCCAGCAGCCAAAACCGACAGAGGGAGACC. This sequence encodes CASSQNRQRET. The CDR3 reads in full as CASSQNRQRETQYF.

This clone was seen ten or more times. The CDR3 DNA, read in part, is TGTGCCAGCAGCCCCGGGGTTGGGCTAGGTGAAAAA. Protein: CASSPGVGLGEK. The full CDR3 reads CASSPGVGLGEKLFF. The rearrangement links TRBV11-2 to TRBJ1-4; D gene ambiguous. The read comes to an end 3 residues before the CDR3 does, leaving the germline J gene to fill in the end. The CDR3 consists of 15 residues. V lost 5 bases, J lost 7 bases, and 17 bases lay in between. Germline loops: CDR1 SGHAT, CDR2 FQNNGV.

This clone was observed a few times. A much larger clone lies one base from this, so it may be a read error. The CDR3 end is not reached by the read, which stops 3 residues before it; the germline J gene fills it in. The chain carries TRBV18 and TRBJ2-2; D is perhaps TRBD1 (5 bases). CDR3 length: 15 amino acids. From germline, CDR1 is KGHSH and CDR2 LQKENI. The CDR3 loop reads CASSPLQTGANVLFF. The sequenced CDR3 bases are TGTGCCAGCTCACCACTCCAGACTGGGGCCAACGTG. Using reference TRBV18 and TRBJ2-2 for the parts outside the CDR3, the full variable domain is NAGVMQNPRHLVRRRGQEARLRCSPMKGHSHVYWYRQLPEEGLKFMVYLQKENIIDESGMPKERFSAEFPKEGPSILRIQQVVRGDSAAYFCASSPLQTGANVLFFGEGSRLTVL.

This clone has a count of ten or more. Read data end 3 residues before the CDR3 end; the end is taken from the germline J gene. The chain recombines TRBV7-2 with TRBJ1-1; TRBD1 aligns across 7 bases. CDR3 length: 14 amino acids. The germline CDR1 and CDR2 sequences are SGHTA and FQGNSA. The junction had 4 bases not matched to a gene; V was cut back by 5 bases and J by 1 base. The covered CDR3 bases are TGTGCCAGCAGCCCCCGGACAGGGAACACTGAA. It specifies CASSPRTGNTE. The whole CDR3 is CASSPRTGNTEAFF.

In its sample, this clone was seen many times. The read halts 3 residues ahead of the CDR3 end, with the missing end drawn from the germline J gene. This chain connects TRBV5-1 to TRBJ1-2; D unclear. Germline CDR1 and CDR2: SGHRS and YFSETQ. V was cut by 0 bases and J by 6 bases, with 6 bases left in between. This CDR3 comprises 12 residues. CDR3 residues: CASSLGRDGYTF. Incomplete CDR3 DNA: TGCGCCAGCAGCTTGGGTAGGGATGGC.

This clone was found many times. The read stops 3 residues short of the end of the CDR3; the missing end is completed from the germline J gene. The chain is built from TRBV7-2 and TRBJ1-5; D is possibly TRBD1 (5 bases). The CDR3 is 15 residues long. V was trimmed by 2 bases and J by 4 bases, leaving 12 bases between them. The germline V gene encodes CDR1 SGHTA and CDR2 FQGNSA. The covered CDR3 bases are TGTGCCAGCAGCTTAACCCAGGGTAGAAATCAGCCC. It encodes CASSLTQGRNQP. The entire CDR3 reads CASSLTQGRNQPQHF.

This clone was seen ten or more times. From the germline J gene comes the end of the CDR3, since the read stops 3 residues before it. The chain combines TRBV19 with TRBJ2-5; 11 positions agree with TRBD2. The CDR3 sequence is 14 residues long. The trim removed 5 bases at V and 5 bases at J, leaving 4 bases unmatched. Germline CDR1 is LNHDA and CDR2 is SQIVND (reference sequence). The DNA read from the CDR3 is TGTGCCAGTAGTTTCTCTAGCGGGAGGGAGACC. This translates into CASSFSSGRET. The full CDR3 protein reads CASSFSSGRETQYF.

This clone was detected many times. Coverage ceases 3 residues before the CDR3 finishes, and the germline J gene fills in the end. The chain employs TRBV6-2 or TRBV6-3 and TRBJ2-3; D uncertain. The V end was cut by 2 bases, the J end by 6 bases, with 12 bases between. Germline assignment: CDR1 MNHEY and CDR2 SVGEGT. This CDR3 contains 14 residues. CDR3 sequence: CASSYLRLDDTQYF. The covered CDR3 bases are TGTGCCAGCAGTTACCTGAGGCTAGATGATACG.